The 5 T cell receptor beta chains in this list originate from one sample, sequenced in a study of blood T cell repertoires in COVID-19. This table comes from immunoSEQ multiplex PCR, and its TCRdb copy is limited to in-frame clones, with some not included. The sample includes tens of thousands of clones, 70% to 80% of them seen just once. What was sequenced was peripheral blood. All receptors come from a man in his 70s with COVID-19, enrolled during active disease.

This sequence joins TRBV6-5 and TRBJ2-5; weak D call: TRBD1 (6 bases). The V end was cut by 6 bases, the J end by 4 bases, with 9 bases between. The CDR3 contains 12 residues. Germline CDR1 MNHEY, CDR2 SVGAGI. CDR3 protein: CASSRTVETQYF. As DNA, the CDR3 is TGTGCCAGCAGCCGGACAGTAGAGACCCAGTACTTC.

This clone has a handful of counts. V is TRBV15 and J is TRBJ2-3; no firm D call. Looked up from germline, CDR1 is LNHNV and CDR2 is YYDKDF (reference sequence). The CDR3 sequence is 14 residues long. Trimming stripped 4 bases from V and 3 bases from J, with 11 bases between. CDR3: CATSNRVVTDTQYF. The CDR3 coding sequence is TGTGCCACCAGCAACCGGGTTGTGACAGATACGCAGTATTTT.

The chain combines TRBV5-5 with TRBJ2-3; D gene uncertain. CDR3 size: 16 residues. V was trimmed by 1 base and J by 3 bases, leaving 15 bases between them. Germline CDR1 SGHKS, CDR2 YYEKEE (reference sequence). CDR3 protein: CASSLKVSGATDTQYF. CDR3 DNA: TGTGCCAGCAGCTTGAAAGTCTCCGGAGCTACAGATACGCAGTATTTT.

The gene calls are TRBV7-8 and TRBJ1-6; no firm D call. The V end was cut by 4 bases, the J end by 8 bases, with 9 bases between. The germline gives CDR1 SGHVS, CDR2 FQNEAQ. This CDR3 has 13 residues. CDR3 in DNA: TGTGCCAGCAGCTATAGCCCGGATTCACCCCTCCACTTT. Protein: CASSYSPDSPLHF.

V gene TRBV3-1 (or the pseudogene TRBV3-2) combines with J gene TRBJ1-2; 9 bases map to TRBD1. CDR3 size: 13 residues. J lost 8 bases, V lost 5 bases, and 6 bases had no gene match. CDR1 is LGHDT, CDR2 YNNKEL, per germline (reference sequence). DNA of the CDR3: TGTGCCAGCAGCTTACGGACAGGGGCAGGCTACACCTTC. It translates to CASSLRTGAGYTF.